Presented here are 11 T cell receptor beta chains from one specimen sequenced in a study of T cells in localized non-small cell lung cancer. Libraries were prepared by immunoSEQ multiplex PCR; TCRdb keeps only in-frame clonotypes and omits some of them. The table records around 19,000 clones, around 83% of them present only once. The specimen was peripheral blood, collected before any cancer treatment. Receptor source: a male donor at least 60 years old with stage III lung adenocarcinoma.

This clone appeared a single time. This chain connects TRBV5-6 to TRBJ2-3, with D tentatively TRBD1 (6 bases). This CDR3 spans 16 amino acids. CDR1 and CDR2 from the germline V gene are SGHDT and YYEEEE. V was trimmed by 4 bases and J by 0 bases, leaving 15 bases between them. The CDR3, as DNA: TGTGCCAGCAGCACCCCGCGCACAGGGAGCACAGATACGCAGTATTTT. Its translation is CASSTPRTGSTDTQYF. Based on the CDR3 plus reference TRBV5-6 and TRBJ2-3, the full variable domain is DAGVTQSPTHLIKTRGQQVTLRCSPKSGHDTVSWYQQALGQGPQFIFQYYEEEERQRGNFPDRFSGHQFPNYSSELNVNALLLGDSALYLCASSTPRTGSTDTQYFGPGTRLTVL.

J is TRBJ1-1 and V is TRBV5-1; tentatively, D is TRBD1 (5 bases). The V end lost 1 base, the J end lost 4 bases, and 8 bases lay between the germline ends. The CDR3 length is 13 residues. Looked up from germline, CDR1 is SGHRS and CDR2 is YFSETQ. CDR3 amino acids: CASSLLRGTEAFF. The CDR3 DNA is TGCGCCAGCAGCTTGTTGAGGGGCACTGAAGCTTTCTTT.

The chain recombines TRBV6-1 with TRBJ1-1; 8 positions match TRBD1. This CDR3 is built from 14 residues. CDR1 is MNHNS, CDR2 SASEGT, per germline. V dropped 8 bases and J dropped 0; count of bases not matched to a gene: 5. CDR3 protein: CASCWDRMNTEAFF. CDR3 DNA: TGTGCCAGCTGTTGGGACAGGATGAACACTGAAGCTTTCTTT.

With respect to this clone: At one end, the junction sequence differs from germline, possibly due to a read error. The identical CDR3 is also encoded by other nucleotide sequences in the sample. V and J are TRBV28 and TRBJ1-6; possibly TRBD1 for D (5 bases). Germline lookup yields CDR1 MDHEN and CDR2 SYDVKM. The CDR3 contains 17 residues. CDR3 coding DNA: TGCGCCAGCAGTGCCCCGCTGACAGTTTCCTATAATTCACCCCTCCACTTT. Residues: CASSAPLTVSYNSPLHF.

The J gene is TRBJ1-5, the V gene TRBV9; D call uncertain. The CDR3 has 13 residues. The V gene lost 0 bases and the J gene lost 7 bases, with 8 bases spanning the gap. Germline lookup yields CDR1 SGDLS and CDR2 YYNGEE. The CDR3 DNA follows: TGTGCCAGCAGCGTAGATGTGAGCCAGCCCCAGCATTTT. It translates to CASSVDVSQPQHF.

The rearrangement links TRBV30 to TRBJ2-3; D remains ambiguous. CDR1 and CDR2 from the germline V gene are GTSNPN and SVGIG (reference sequence). V gave up 2 bases and J gave up 6 bases, with 9 bases separating them. This CDR3 has 12 amino acids. As DNA, the CDR3 is TGTGCCTGGAGTAACGTAGGGGATACGCAGTATTTT. Protein product: CAWSNVGDTQYF. Together with reference TRBV30 and TRBJ2-3, the CDR3 gives the full variable domain: SQTIHQWPATLVQPVGSPLSLECTVEGTSNPNLYWYRQAAGRGLQLLFYSVGIGQISSEVPQNLSASRPQDRQFILSSKKLLLSDSGFYLCAWSNVGDTQYFGPGTRLTVL.

The sample holds one count of this clone. The chain joins TRBV6-1 to TRBJ1-1, with 7 bases fitting TRBD1. Germline CDR1 and CDR2: MNHNS and SASEGT. Germline trimming cut 2 bases from V and 12 bases from J; bases unmatched to any gene: 9. This CDR3 has 13 residues. The CDR3 DNA reads as TGTGCCAGCAGTGAATCCCCGGGACAGACACCTTTCTTT. The encoded protein is CASSESPGQTPFF.

This sequence joins TRBV5-8 and TRBJ1-2; D remains ambiguous. Per germline, CDR1 SGHTS and CDR2 YDEGEE. The CDR3 runs 14 residues. The V and J ends lost 4 bases and 1 base respectively, with 11 bases between them. In DNA form, the CDR3 reads TGTGCCAGCAGCGTGCGTCGGGTTAACTATGGCTACACCTTC. It translates to CASSVRRVNYGYTF.

The genes are TRBV12-5 and TRBJ2-1; 11 nucleotides align to TRBD2. Germline V CDR1 and CDR2: LGHNT, FRNRAP. Losses at the gene ends were 0 bases for V and 7 bases for J; bases not matched to a gene: 26. The length of the CDR3 is 23 residues. The CDR3 here is CASGLVPGLAVLVRPGAWNEQFF. The DNA for the CDR3 is TGTGCTAGTGGTTTGGTACCGGGACTAGCGGTCCTCGTTCGACCTGGGGCTTGGAATGAGCAGTTCTTC.

Points on this clone: Other DNA sequences within the sample encode an identical CDR3. The chain couples TRBV10-3 to TRBJ1-2, with unresolved D. The V gene lost 10 bases and the J gene lost 3 bases, with 15 bases spanning the gap. The CDR3 runs to 13 residues. In germline, CDR1 is ENHRY, CDR2 SYGVKD. CDR3 in amino acids: CASRTQEDYGYTF. CDR3 DNA: TGTGCCAGCAGAACTCAGGAGGACTATGGCTACACCTTC.

The rearrangement joins TRBV4-1 to TRBJ1-5; D not resolved. The V gene's germline CDR1 is MGHRA and CDR2 YSYEKL. V was trimmed by 4 bases and J by 6 bases, leaving 10 bases between them. This CDR3 comprises 13 residues. The CDR3 sequence is CASSRREGQPQHF. The CDR3 coding sequence is TGCGCCAGCAGCCGACGGGAGGGTCAGCCCCAGCATTTT.